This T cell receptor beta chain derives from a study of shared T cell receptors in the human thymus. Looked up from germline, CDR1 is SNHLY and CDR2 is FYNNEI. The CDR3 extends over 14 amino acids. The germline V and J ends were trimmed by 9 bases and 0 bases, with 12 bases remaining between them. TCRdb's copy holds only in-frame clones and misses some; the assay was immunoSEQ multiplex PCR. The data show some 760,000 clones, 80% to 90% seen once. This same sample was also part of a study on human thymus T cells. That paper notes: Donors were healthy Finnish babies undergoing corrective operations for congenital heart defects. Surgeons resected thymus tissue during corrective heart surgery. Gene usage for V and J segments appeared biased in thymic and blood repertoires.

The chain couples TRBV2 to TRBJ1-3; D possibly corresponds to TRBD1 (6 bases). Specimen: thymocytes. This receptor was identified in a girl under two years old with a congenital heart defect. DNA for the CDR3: TGTGCCAGTACCCAAGGGGGCTCTGGAAACACCATATATTTT. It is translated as CASTQGGSGNTIYF.